The rows below give T cell receptor beta chains drawn from one sample of a study of control samples from healthy donors and cancer patients. The table came from immunoSEQ multiplex PCR; TCRdb's copy has only in-frame clones and leaves some out. This table has roughly 180,000 clones, approximately 92% appearing once. Sequencing input: blood. The source of these receptors is a woman in her sixties in good health. The conserved cysteine and the conserved F or W are not part of the CDR3 here.

v_gene: TRBV2
j_gene: TRBJ2-5
len: 12
CDR3aa: ASSEFGQGETQY

v_gene: TRBV5-1
j_gene: TRBJ1-6
len: 11
CDR3aa: ASSLREESPLH

v_gene: TRBV11-2
j_gene: TRBJ1-2
len: 13
CDR3aa: ASSLYQMANYGYT

v_gene: TRBV11-2
j_gene: TRBJ2-2
len: 13
CDR3aa: ASSPRGAGTGELF

v_gene: TRBV3-1/TRBV3-2
j_gene: TRBJ1-4
len: 14
CDR3aa: ASSQGDRGANEKLF

v_gene: TRBV27
j_gene: TRBJ1-2
len: 11
CDR3aa: ASSSQENYGYT

v_gene: TRBV6-4
j_gene: TRBJ2-1
len: 11
CDR3aa: ASSDGSGDEQF

v_gene: TRBV18
j_gene: TRBJ2-7
len: 11
CDR3aa: ASCSGQSYEQY

v_gene: TRBV5-3
j_gene: TRBJ2-1
len: 11
CDR3aa: ARILVFGNEQF

v_gene: TRBV7-9
j_gene: TRBJ2-1
len: 9
CDR3aa: ASSLGGEQF

v_gene: TRBV21-1
j_gene: TRBJ1-1
len: 11
CDR3aa: ASSPQGGTEAF

v_gene: TRBV15
j_gene: TRBJ1-1
len: 12
CDR3aa: ATSILRGGTEAF

v_gene: TRBV19
j_gene: TRBJ1-1
len: 12
CDR3aa: ASSIGTQNTEAF

v_gene: TRBV7-2
j_gene: TRBJ1-5
len: 14
CDR3aa: ASSLAGTASNQPQH

v_gene: TRBV27
j_gene: TRBJ2-3
len: 13
CDR3aa: ATYGLAGGTDTQY

v_gene: TRBV7-2
j_gene: TRBJ1-1
len: 11
CDR3aa: ASSYNVGTEAF

v_gene: TRBV19
j_gene: TRBJ1-1
len: 8
CDR3aa: ASIGTEAF

v_gene: TRBV5-1
j_gene: TRBJ2-7
len: 13
CDR3aa: ASRDTGFYSYEQY

v_gene: TRBV27
j_gene: TRBJ1-4
len: 14
CDR3aa: ASSFDSTNTNEKLF

v_gene: TRBV27
j_gene: TRBJ1-6
len: 12
CDR3aa: ASSPGQYNSPLH

v_gene: TRBV24-1
j_gene: TRBJ1-2
len: 14
CDR3aa: ATSDLSGNYPDGYT

v_gene: TRBV19
j_gene: TRBJ2-5
len: 14
CDR3aa: ASSIISGGAQETQY

v_gene: TRBV6-2/TRBV6-3
j_gene: TRBJ2-5
len: 13
CDR3aa: ASSTLQGGQETQY

v_gene: TRBV6-5
j_gene: TRBJ1-2
len: 9
CDR3aa: ASMAYYGYT

v_gene: TRBV5-1
j_gene: TRBJ1-2
len: 12
CDR3aa: ASSFRGWNYGYT

v_gene: TRBV19
j_gene: TRBJ1-1
len: 10
CDR3aa: ASSGPDSKAF

v_gene: TRBV2
j_gene: TRBJ1-4
len: 15
CDR3aa: ASSERRGGRANEKLF

v_gene: TRBV20-1
j_gene: TRBJ1-2
len: 8
CDR3aa: SASGFGYT

v_gene: TRBV4-1
j_gene: TRBJ1-1
len: 15
CDR3aa: ASSQDPGGGTHTEAF

v_gene: TRBV6-5
j_gene: TRBJ2-5
len: 13
CDR3aa: ASSYSSGAKETQY

v_gene: TRBV7-2
j_gene: TRBJ2-7
len: 13
CDR3aa: ASSNRQNPYYEQY

v_gene: TRBV27
j_gene: TRBJ2-7
len: 12
CDR3aa: ASSPGQGTYEQY

v_gene: TRBV5-1
j_gene: TRBJ1-2
len: 10
CDR3aa: ASRAENYGYT

v_gene: TRBV12-5
j_gene: TRBJ2-2
len: 15
CDR3aa: ASGKTGTGGDTGELF

v_gene: TRBV12-3/TRBV12-4
j_gene: TRBJ1-1
len: 10
CDR3aa: ASSPLLVRAF

v_gene: TRBV7-2
j_gene: TRBJ1-4
len: 10
CDR3aa: ASKRGNEKLF

v_gene: TRBV10-2
j_gene: TRBJ2-7
len: 11
CDR3aa: ASRASGWYEQY

v_gene: TRBV2
j_gene: TRBJ2-6
len: 12
CDR3aa: ASSETAGANVLT

v_gene: TRBV6-6
j_gene: TRBJ2-3
len: 13
CDR3aa: ASSSGDYGADTQY

v_gene: TRBV13
j_gene: TRBJ1-6
len: 13
CDR3aa: ASSFRRGQNSPLH

v_gene: TRBV6-5
j_gene: TRBJ1-5
len: 13
CDR3aa: ASRGQGNPNQPQH